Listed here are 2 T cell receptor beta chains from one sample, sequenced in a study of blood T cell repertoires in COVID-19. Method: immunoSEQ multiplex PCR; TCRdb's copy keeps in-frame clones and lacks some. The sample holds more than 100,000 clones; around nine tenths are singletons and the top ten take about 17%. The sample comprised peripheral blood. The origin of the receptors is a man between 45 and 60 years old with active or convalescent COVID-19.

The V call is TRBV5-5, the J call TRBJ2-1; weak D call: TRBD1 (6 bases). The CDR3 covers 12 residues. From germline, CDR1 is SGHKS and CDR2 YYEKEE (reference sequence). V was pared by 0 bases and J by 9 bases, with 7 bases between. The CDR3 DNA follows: TGTGCCAGCAGCTTGGGGACAGCTGAGCAGTTCTTC. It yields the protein CASSLGTAEQFF.

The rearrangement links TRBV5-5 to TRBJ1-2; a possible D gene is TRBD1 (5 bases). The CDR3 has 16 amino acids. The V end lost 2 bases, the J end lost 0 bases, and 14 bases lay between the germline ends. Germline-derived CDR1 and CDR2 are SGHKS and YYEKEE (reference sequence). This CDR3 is CASSFSGNRANYGYTF. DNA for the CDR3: TGTGCCAGCAGCTTTTCAGGGAACCGAGCTAACTATGGCTACACCTTC. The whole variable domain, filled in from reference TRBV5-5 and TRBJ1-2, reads DAGVTQSPTHLIKTRGQQVTLRCSPISGHKSVSWYQQVLGQGPQFIFQYYEKEERGRGNFPDRFSARQFPNYSSELNVNALLLGDSALYLCASSFSGNRANYGYTFGSGTRLTVV.